This TCR beta chain was observed in a study of OX40 agonist ivuxolimab in advanced cancers. The wider study: Those enrolled were 82.7% male, with a mean age of around 57 years and ages from roughly 20 to 85. Partial responses were recorded for three patients, including one with hepatocellular carcinoma and two with cutaneous melanoma.

Germline V gene sequence: CDR1 SGHVS, CDR2 FQNEAQ. There are 13 residues in the CDR3. Trimming cost V 3 bases and J 4 bases, with 9 bases left between them. This clone was observed a handful of times. Peripheral blood came from all dose cohorts at three timepoints. Assay: immunoSEQ multiplex PCR; the TCRdb copy retains only in-frame clones and omits some. The table lists tens of thousands of clones, roughly 87% of them singletons. The genes are TRBV7-8 and TRBJ1-1; the D gene is possibly TRBD1 (5 bases). Sequences were derived from CD4+ or CD8+ T cells sorted from blood, sampled in a trial of the OX40 agonist ivuxolimab. This receptor was taken from an adult with an advanced solid tumor such as melanoma, head and neck, liver or kidney cancer. CDR3 nucleotides: TGTGCCAGCAGCTTTTCCGGGGCCACTGAAGCTTTCTTT. Its translation: CASSFSGATEAFF.